Following are 17 T cell receptor beta chains from one sample sequenced in a study of metastatic and nonmetastatic thyroid tumors (dated by TCRdb to the early 2020s). Library preparation was by PCR. The instrument was an Illumina HiSeq 4000. TCRdb reprocessing: public reads trimmed at Q25 with fastp, clones called with MiXCR, in-frame beta chains kept. Across this sample there are roughly 93,000 clones, with approximately 11% seen only once. The top ten clonotypes cover 11% of the sample. None of the patients had been given any treatment before thyroid surgery. The sample consisted of blood. These receptors were taken from a female donor with papillary thyroid cancer or a benign thyroid nodule (not recorded which). Some clones in this sample may be carry-over from other donors' samples.

The chain carries TRBV5-5 and TRBJ2-3, with TRBD2 as a possible D gene (6 bases). The germline V gene encodes CDR1 SGHKS and CDR2 YYEKEE (reference sequence). CDR3 size: 16 residues. The germline V and J ends were trimmed by 4 bases and 1 base, with 16 bases remaining between them. The CDR3, as DNA: TGTGCCAGCAGCCTCTCCTTGGGACTCCGCACAGATACGCAGTATTTT. It encodes CASSLSLGLRTDTQYF.

This clone was observed at least ten times. The CDR3 DNA reads TGTGCCAGCAGCCCGGGGACCCTCAGCTCCTACGAGCAGTACTTC. Its translation is CASSPGTLSSYEQYF. The chain couples TRBV5-4 to TRBJ2-7; D is possibly TRBD1 or TRBD2 (5 bases each). The ends were cut back, 4 bases at V and 0 bases at J, with 14 bases in the middle. From germline, CDR1 is SGHNT and CDR2 YYREEE (reference sequence). The CDR3 sequence is 15 residues long.

As to this clone: This may come from a read error, since a much larger clone is one base off. The chain employs TRBV28 and TRBJ1-2; D is ambiguous. Germline lookup yields CDR1 MDHEN and CDR2 SYDVKM. This CDR3 region has 18 residues. Trimming took off 2 bases at V and 0 bases at J, with 19 bases between the two ends. CDR3 sequence (DNA): TGTGCCAGCAGTTTAGAGTCCGTGTTCGAGTTACCTAACTATGGCTACACCTTC. Protein sequence: CASSLESVFELPNYGYTF.

In the case of this clone: A much more abundant neighbour one base away suggests this may be a read error. The sample carries other DNA sequences with the same CDR3. V and J are TRBV13 and TRBJ2-5; D possibly corresponds to TRBD1 (5 bases). The V end lost 3 bases, the J end lost 5 bases, and 13 bases lay between the germline ends. The CDR3 consists of 14 residues. The germline gives CDR1 PRHDT, CDR2 FYEKMQ (reference sequence). CDR3 sequence: CASSFDRAFETQYF. CDR3 in DNA: TGTGCCAGCAGCTTTGACAGAGCGTTCGAGACCCAGTACTTC.

Turning to this clone: A clone one base away is much larger, so this may be a read error. In the same sample, other DNA sequences code for this CDR3. The chain uses TRBV20-1 and TRBJ1-1; perhaps TRBD1 as D (6 bases). CDR1 and CDR2 from the germline V gene are DFQATT and SNEGSKA (reference sequence). The CDR3 extends over 12 amino acids. The chain's CDR3 is CRVRGAGTEAFF. The CDR3 nucleotides are TGCCGTGTCCGGGGGGCGGGCACTGAAGCTTTCTTT.

This clone was counted ten times or more. J is TRBJ1-5 and V is TRBV6-1; D perhaps matches TRBD1 (5 bases). CDR3 length: 14 amino acids. Trimming took off 11 bases at V and 0 bases at J, with 14 bases between the two ends. Looked up from germline, CDR1 is MNHNS and CDR2 is SASEGT. The CDR3 is CAGGVTFSNQPQHF. DNA for the CDR3: TGTGCCGGGGGAGTGACCTTTAGCAATCAGCCCCAGCATTTT.

This clone was seen repeatedly, ten times or more. The chain links TRBV4-2 to TRBJ2-7; 8 bases agree with TRBD2. J was trimmed by 0 bases and V by 0 bases; bases with no gene match: 13. Germline V lookup: CDR1 LGHNA, CDR2 YNFKEQ. This CDR3 contains 19 residues. The CDR3 protein is CASSQDRSGGTLSSYEQYF. The DNA for the CDR3 is TGTGCCAGCAGCCAAGATAGGTCGGGAGGGACTTTAAGCTCCTACGAGCAGTACTTC.

This clone appeared many times. The same CDR3 is also encoded by other DNA sequences in this sample. V and J are TRBV7-9 and TRBJ2-7; perhaps TRBD2 as D (5 bases). CDR1 and CDR2 (germline): SEHNR, FQNEAQ (reference sequence). The germline V and J ends were trimmed by 5 bases and 2 bases, with 13 bases remaining between them. The CDR3 loop spans 14 amino acids. This CDR3 reads CASSRDSAPYEQYF. The CDR3 bases are TGTGCCAGCAGCCGAGATAGCGCCCCCTACGAGCAGTACTTC.

This clone was recorded many times. J is TRBJ1-1 and V is TRBV28, with no clear D. Looked up from germline, CDR1 is MDHEN and CDR2 is SYDVKM. The V gene lost 2 bases and the J gene lost 7 bases, with 14 bases spanning the gap. The CDR3 is 14 residues long. CDR3 sequence (DNA): TGTGCCAGCAGTTTAAGGACCCATGCCTTTGAAGCTTTCTTT. Protein product: CASSLRTHAFEAFF.

This clone occurred many times. This chain uses TRBV9 with TRBJ1-1; D unresolved. Germline assignment: CDR1 SGDLS and CDR2 YYNGEE. Trimming shortened V by 3 bases and J by 0 bases, and 12 bases separated the two germline ends. The CDR3 sequence is 15 residues long. The chain's CDR3 is CASSAPPTLNTEAFF. CDR3 DNA sequence: TGTGCCAGCAGCGCCCCTCCCACCCTGAACACTGAAGCTTTCTTT.

This clone was observed many times. The V gene is TRBV2, the J gene TRBJ1-6; 7 nucleotides match TRBD1. V was pared by 6 bases and J by 5 bases, with 4 bases of the junction left unmatched. Germline V gene data show CDR1 as SNHLY and CDR2 as FYNNEI. CDR3 length: 14 amino acids. CDR3: CASRPGTDNSPLHF. The CDR3 DNA sequence: TGTGCCAGCAGGCCCGGGACAGATAATTCACCCCTCCACTTT.

This clone was detected ten times or more. The germline gene is not matched at one end of the junction; a read error may be the cause. The chain carries TRBV2 and TRBJ1-1, with D unresolved. Germline V gene sequence: CDR1 SNHLY, CDR2 FYNNEI. The CDR3 is made up of 13 amino acids. CDR3 DNA sequence: TGTGCCAGCAGAGAAGCCATGAACACTGAAGCTTTCTTT. Translation: CASREAMNTEAFF.

The table lists this clone with many counts. The chain joins TRBV10-3 to TRBJ1-3, with D hard to call. The CDR3 sequence is 15 residues long. The germline V and J ends were trimmed by 6 bases and 0 bases, with 12 bases remaining between them. Germline lookup yields CDR1 ENHRY and CDR2 SYGVKD. This chain's CDR3 is CAIRLDRRSGNTIYF. CDR3 coding DNA: TGTGCCATCAGGCTTGACCGCCGCTCTGGAAACACCATATATTTT.

In its sample, this clone was seen many times. The chain employs TRBV15 and TRBJ2-5, with 9 bases aligning to TRBD1. V lost 0 bases to trimming and J lost 4 bases; unmatched junction nucleotides: 9. The germline CDR1 and CDR2 sequences are LNHNV and YYDKDF (reference sequence). This CDR3 region has 17 residues. The CDR3 nucleotides read TGTGCCACCAGCAGAGATACTGGGACAGGGACTACAGAGACCCAGTACTTC. It specifies CATSRDTGTGTTETQYF.

This clone has a count of ten or more. The V call is TRBV5-1, the J call TRBJ2-7; D is unclear. Germline CDR1 and CDR2: SGHRS and YFSETQ. CDR3 length equals 17 residues. The V and J ends lost 0 bases and 2 bases respectively, with 18 bases between them. This CDR3 is CASSLVRSLNRPYEQYF. In nucleotides, the CDR3 is TGCGCCAGCAGCTTGGTCCGGTCATTAAACAGACCCTACGAGCAGTACTTC.

The V and J genes are TRBV2 and TRBJ2-2; D is unclear. This CDR3 is built from 15 residues. CDR1 and CDR2 (germline): SNHLY, FYNNEI. The V gene lost 8 bases and the J gene lost 2 bases, with 15 bases spanning the gap. Here the CDR3 reads CASVARWENTGELFF. In DNA, the CDR3 is TGTGCCAGCGTGGCCCGGTGGGAAAACACCGGGGAGCTGTTTTTT.

This clone was counted many times. The chain uses TRBV20-1 and TRBJ2-3; 13 bases are shared with TRBD2. With V trimmed by 5 bases and J by 2 bases, 4 bases remained unmatched. Per germline, CDR1 DFQATT and CDR2 SNEGSKA (reference sequence). The CDR3 extends over 15 amino acids. This CDR3 is CSAPGTSGITDTQYF. DNA of the CDR3: TGCAGTGCTCCTGGGACTAGCGGGATCACAGATACGCAGTATTTT.